Each of the 21 T cell receptor beta chains below was sequenced from the same sample in a study of blood T cell repertoires in COVID-19. Produced via immunoSEQ multiplex PCR; TCRdb's table is partial and in-frame only. In the table there are about 210,000 clones, approximately 86% of which are singletons. Sequencing was carried out using PBMCs or T cells enriched from blood (not recorded which). The receptors originated from a man aged 18 to 29 with acute COVID-19.

This sequence joins TRBV5-1 and TRBJ1-4, with TRBD1 identical over 9 bases. Trimming cost V 0 bases and J 12 bases; bases outside gene matches: 9. Germline V CDR1 and CDR2: SGHRS, YFSETQ. The CDR3 loop spans 15 amino acids. The CDR3 DNA reads TGCGCCAGCAGCTTGGGGCCGAGGGGGACAGGGCAACTGTTTTTT. This gives the protein CASSLGPRGTGQLFF.

The chain joins TRBV12-5 to TRBJ1-1, with 9 bases aligning to TRBD1. The length of the CDR3 is 15 residues. Germline lookup yields CDR1 LGHNT and CDR2 FRNRAP. V was clipped by 3 bases and J by 7 bases; unmatched bases: 9. The CDR3 reads CASGFSGTGIIEAFF. CDR3 in DNA: TGTGCTAGTGGTTTTTCCGGGACAGGGATAATTGAAGCTTTCTTT.

The chain combines TRBV7-9 with TRBJ2-6; 13 bases line up with TRBD2. The J segment lost 0 bases and the V segment lost 5 bases, leaving 4 bases of the junction unmatched. The V gene's germline CDR1 is SEHNR and CDR2 FQNEAQ (reference sequence). CDR3 length equals 18 residues. The CDR3 bases are TGTGCCAGCAGCCTACTAGCGGGAGGGATCTCTGGGGCCAACGTCCTGACTTTC. Its protein product is CASSLLAGGISGANVLTF.

The gene calls are TRBV6-2 or TRBV6-3 and TRBJ2-5; weak D call: TRBD2 (6 bases). Deletions cut 0 bases from V and 2 bases from J, with 16 bases between. CDR1 is MNHEY and CDR2 is SVGEGT in the germline V gene. The CDR3 runs 17 residues. CDR3 sequence reads: CASSYSVRAGLQETQYF. CDR3 sequence (DNA): TGTGCCAGCAGTTACTCGGTCCGGGCGGGACTGCAAGAGACCCAGTACTTC.

This chain connects TRBV4-1 to TRBJ1-2; D is possibly TRBD1 (6 bases). The CDR3 has 16 amino acids. From germline, CDR1 is MGHRA and CDR2 YSYEKL. Trimming removed 2 bases at V and 4 bases at J, with 17 bases between. As DNA, the CDR3 is TGCGCCAGCAGCCAAACTACGGGACAACAAATCTATGGCTACACCTTC. Residues: CASSQTTGQQIYGYTF.

CDR3 coding DNA: TGTGCCAGCAGCTTCCAGGGGTCCAGGGAGACCCAGTACTTC. As protein: CASSFQGSRETQYF. The chain has TRBV11-2 and TRBJ2-5; TRBD1 might be the D (6 bases). The V gene lost 3 bases and the J gene lost 5 bases, with 13 bases spanning the gap. Germline CDR1 is SGHAT and CDR2 is FQNNGV. CDR3 size: 14 residues.

The chain employs TRBV9 and TRBJ2-3; D is unresolved. Trimming shortened V by 0 bases and J by 7 bases, and 6 bases separated the two germline ends. From germline, CDR1 is SGDLS and CDR2 YYNGEE. CDR3 length: 12 amino acids. The CDR3 DNA reads as TGTGCCAGCAGCGTAGTAGCTAATACGCAGTATTTT. This gives the protein CASSVVANTQYF.

The V call is TRBV7-8, the J call TRBJ2-1, with unresolved D. The V gene's germline CDR1 is SGHVS and CDR2 FQNEAQ. The germline V and J ends were trimmed by 5 bases and 14 bases, with 13 bases remaining between them. This CDR3 has 11 amino acids. The CDR3 sequence is CASSPLAEKFF. In DNA, the CDR3 is TGTGCCAGCAGCCCGCTGGCGGAGAAGTTCTTC.

The rearrangement joins TRBV9 to TRBJ2-5; D may be TRBD1 (6 bases). CDR3 length: 16 amino acids. Germline V gene sequence: CDR1 SGDLS, CDR2 YYNGEE. Trimming pared 2 bases from V and 1 base from J, leaving 15 bases between. Written as DNA, the CDR3 is TGTGCCAGCAGCGTGTCTCCCAGGGGTTCCCAAGAGACCCAGTACTTC. It yields the protein CASSVSPRGSQETQYF.

This sequence joins TRBV19 and TRBJ1-1; no reliable D call. Trimming stripped 7 bases from V and 1 base from J, with 4 bases between. The CDR3 has 11 amino acids. Per the germline V gene, CDR1 is LNHDA and CDR2 is SQIVND (reference sequence). CDR3 DNA sequence: TGTGCCAGTACCAAGAACACTGAAGCTTTCTTT. Translated: CASTKNTEAFF.

The chain has TRBV6-2 or TRBV6-3 and TRBJ2-5, with D possibly being TRBD2 (6 bases). This CDR3 contains 16 residues. Between the trimmed V and J ends, which lost 6 bases and 2 bases, there was a span of 19 bases. Looked up from germline, CDR1 is MNHEY and CDR2 is SVGEGT. Here the CDR3 reads CASSSWRAGGQETQYF. CDR3 sequence (DNA): TGTGCCAGCAGCTCCTGGAGGGCGGGCGGGCAAGAGACCCAGTACTTC.

The chain carries TRBV19 and TRBJ1-2; D is possibly TRBD1 (5 bases). V was trimmed by 6 bases and J by 3 bases, leaving 17 bases between them. Per germline, CDR1 LNHDA and CDR2 SQIVND (reference sequence). The CDR3 loop spans 15 amino acids. The CDR3 DNA follows: TGTGCCAGTAGCGAGTTTCAGGGTCGGGACTATGGCTACACCTTC. It specifies CASSEFQGRDYGYTF. The whole variable domain, filled in from reference TRBV19 and TRBJ1-2, reads DGGITQSPKYLFRKEGQNVTLSCEQNLNHDAMYWYRQDPGQGLRLIYYSQIVNDFQKGDIAEGYSVSREKKESFPLTVTSAQKNPTAFYLCASSEFQGRDYGYTFGSGTRLTVV.

The chain has TRBV4-2 and TRBJ1-2, with D hard to call. The ends were cut back, 5 bases at V and 8 bases at J, with 15 bases in the middle. Germline loops: CDR1 LGHNA, CDR2 YNFKEQ. The CDR3 extends over 13 amino acids. CDR3 in amino acids: CASSSSLLVGYTF. CDR3 coding DNA: TGTGCCAGCAGCTCCTCATTATTAGTGGGCTACACCTTC.

This clone was observed once. J is TRBJ1-2 and V is TRBV19, with unresolved D. V was trimmed by 6 bases and J by 3 bases, leaving 11 bases between them. Per the germline V gene, CDR1 is LNHDA and CDR2 is SQIVND (reference sequence). This CDR3 is built from 13 residues. DNA for the CDR3: TGTGCCAGTAGACAAAGTCCAGACTATGGCTACACCTTC. It is translated as CASRQSPDYGYTF.

The chain is built from TRBV29-1 and TRBJ1-2; 8 nucleotides agree with TRBD1. CDR1 and CDR2 (germline): SQVTM, ANQGSEA. The CDR3 extends over 15 amino acids. Germline trimming cut 7 bases from V and 2 bases from J; bases unmatched to any gene: 12. CDR3 residues: CSDWTGPITNYGYTF. In DNA, the CDR3 is TGCAGCGACTGGACAGGGCCTATTACGAACTATGGCTACACCTTC.

The chain has TRBV5-1 and TRBJ2-7, with TRBD2 matching 10 bases. V dropped 3 bases and J dropped 1; count of bases not matched to a gene: 7. CDR3 length equals 16 residues. Looked up from germline, CDR1 is SGHRS and CDR2 is YFSETQ. CDR3 amino acids: CASSWDGTSVSYEQYF. The CDR3 region has the DNA TGCGCCAGCAGCTGGGACGGGACTAGCGTTTCCTACGAGCAGTACTTC.

The genes are TRBV28 and TRBJ1-1, with D maybe TRBD1 (5 bases). This CDR3 contains 16 residues. Germline CDR1 and CDR2: MDHEN and SYDVKM. Trimming left V 4 bases short and J 4 bases short, with 19 bases between. CDR3 region: CASSSTPPAGGTEAFF. Written as DNA, the CDR3 is TGTGCCAGCAGTTCGACCCCGCCGGCCGGGGGCACTGAAGCTTTCTTT.

The chain is built from TRBV5-1 and TRBJ1-4; 8 bases map to TRBD1. CDR3 length: 16 residues. CDR1 and CDR2 from the germline V gene are SGHRS and YFSETQ. The trim removed 4 bases at V and 8 bases at J, leaving 13 bases unmatched. The chain's CDR3 is CASSQGQGSIEEKLFF. CDR3 sequence (DNA): TGCGCCAGCAGCCAAGGACAGGGCAGTATCGAAGAAAAACTGTTTTTT.

This clone has only one observation. This chain's CDR3 is CASSLQGIGQPQHF. The CDR3 DNA is TGTGCCAGCAGCTTACAGGGAATCGGTCAGCCCCAGCATTTT. The chain has TRBV7-2 and TRBJ1-5; a possible D gene is TRBD1 (5 bases). The V gene lost 2 bases and the J gene lost 6 bases, with 11 bases spanning the gap. The CDR3 extends over 14 amino acids. The germline gives CDR1 SGHTA, CDR2 FQGNSA. Filled out from reference TRBV7-2 and TRBJ1-5, the complete variable domain reads GAGVSQSPSNKVTEKGKDVELRCDPISGHTALYWYRQSLGQGLEFLIYFQGNSAPDKSGLPSDRFSAERTGGSVSTLTIQRTQQEDSAVYLCASSLQGIGQPQHFGDGTRLSIL.

The rearrangement uses TRBV6-1 and TRBJ1-5; 11 bases are shared with TRBD1. V dropped 1 base and J dropped 5; count of bases not matched to a gene: 1. The CDR3 runs 15 residues. Looked up from germline, CDR1 is MNHNS and CDR2 is SASEGT. The CDR3 DNA reads as TGTGCCAGCAGTGAAGGGACAGGGGGCCATCAGCCCCAGCATTTT. Translation gives CASSEGTGGHQPQHF.

The J gene is TRBJ2-6, the V gene TRBV19; D remains ambiguous. CDR3 length equals 15 residues. The germline gives CDR1 LNHDA, CDR2 SQIVND (reference sequence). V was cut by 10 bases and J by 3 bases, with 16 bases left in between. CDR3 in DNA: TGTGCCACCTGGGCCGCGTCTGGTGGGGCCAACGTCCTGACTTTC. This encodes CATWAASGGANVLTF.